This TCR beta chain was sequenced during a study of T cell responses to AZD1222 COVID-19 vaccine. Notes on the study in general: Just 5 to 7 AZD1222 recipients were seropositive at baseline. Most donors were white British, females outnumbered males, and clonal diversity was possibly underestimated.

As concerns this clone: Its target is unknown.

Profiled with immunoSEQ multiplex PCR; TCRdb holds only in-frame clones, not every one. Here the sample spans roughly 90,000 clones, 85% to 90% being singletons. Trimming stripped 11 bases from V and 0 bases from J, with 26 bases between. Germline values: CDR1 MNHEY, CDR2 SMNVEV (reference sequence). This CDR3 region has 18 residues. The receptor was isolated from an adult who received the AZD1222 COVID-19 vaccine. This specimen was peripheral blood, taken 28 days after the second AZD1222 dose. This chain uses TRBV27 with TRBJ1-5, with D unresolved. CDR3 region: CAAMSPRHRVYSNQPQHF. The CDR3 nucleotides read TGTGCCGCTATGTCACCCAGACACCGCGTCTATAGCAATCAGCCCCAGCATTTT.